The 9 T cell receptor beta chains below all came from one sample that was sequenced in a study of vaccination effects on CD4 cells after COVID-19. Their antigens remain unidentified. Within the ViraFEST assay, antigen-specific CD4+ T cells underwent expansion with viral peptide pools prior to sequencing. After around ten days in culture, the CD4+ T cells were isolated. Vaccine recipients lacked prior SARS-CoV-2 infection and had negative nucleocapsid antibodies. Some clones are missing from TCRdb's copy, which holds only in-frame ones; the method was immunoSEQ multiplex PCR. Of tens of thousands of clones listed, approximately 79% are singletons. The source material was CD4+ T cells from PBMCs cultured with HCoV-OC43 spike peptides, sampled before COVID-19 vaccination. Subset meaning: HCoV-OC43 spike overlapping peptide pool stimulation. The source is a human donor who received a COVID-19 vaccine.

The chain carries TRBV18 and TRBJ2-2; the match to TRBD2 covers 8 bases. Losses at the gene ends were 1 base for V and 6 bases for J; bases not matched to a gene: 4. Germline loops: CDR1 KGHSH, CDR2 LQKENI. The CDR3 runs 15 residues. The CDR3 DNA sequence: TGTGCCAGCTCACCACAACTAGCGGAGGCCGGGGAGCTGTTTTTT. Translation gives CASSPQLAEAGELFF.

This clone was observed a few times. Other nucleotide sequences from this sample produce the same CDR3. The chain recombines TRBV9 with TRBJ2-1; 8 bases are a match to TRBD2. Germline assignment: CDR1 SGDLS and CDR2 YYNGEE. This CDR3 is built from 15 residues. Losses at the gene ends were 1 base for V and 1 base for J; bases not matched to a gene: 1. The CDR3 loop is CASSVTGGSYNEQFF. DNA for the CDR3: TGTGCCAGCAGCGTAACGGGGGGGTCCTACAATGAGCAGTTCTTC.

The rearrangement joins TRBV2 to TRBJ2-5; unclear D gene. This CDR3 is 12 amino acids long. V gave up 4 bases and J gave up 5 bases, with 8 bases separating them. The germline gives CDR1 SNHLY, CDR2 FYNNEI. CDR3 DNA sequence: TGTGCCAGCAGTGCGCTGGTGGAGACCCAGTACTTC. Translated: CASSALVETQYF.

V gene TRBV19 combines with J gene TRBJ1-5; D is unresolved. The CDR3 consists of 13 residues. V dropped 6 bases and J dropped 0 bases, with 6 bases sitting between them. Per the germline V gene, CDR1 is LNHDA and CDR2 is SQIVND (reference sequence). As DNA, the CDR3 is TGTGCCAGTAGGAGGAATAGCAATCAGCCCCAGCATTTT. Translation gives CASRRNSNQPQHF.

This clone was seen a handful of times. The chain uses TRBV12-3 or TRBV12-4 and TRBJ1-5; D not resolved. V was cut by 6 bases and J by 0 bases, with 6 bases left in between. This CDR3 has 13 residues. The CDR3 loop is CASRPDSNQPQHF. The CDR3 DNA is TGTGCCAGCAGGCCCGATAGCAATCAGCCCCAGCATTTT.

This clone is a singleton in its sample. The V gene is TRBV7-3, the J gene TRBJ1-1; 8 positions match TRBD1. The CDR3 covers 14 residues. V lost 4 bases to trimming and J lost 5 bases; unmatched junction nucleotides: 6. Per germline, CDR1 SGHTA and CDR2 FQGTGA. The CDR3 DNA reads TGTGCCAGCAGCTATACAGGGGGAGTTACTGAAGCTTTCTTT. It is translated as CASSYTGGVTEAFF.

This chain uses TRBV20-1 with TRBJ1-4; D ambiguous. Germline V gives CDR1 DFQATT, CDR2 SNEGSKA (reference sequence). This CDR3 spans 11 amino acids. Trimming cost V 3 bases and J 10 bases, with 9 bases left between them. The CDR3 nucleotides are TGCAGTGCTAGGGCCAGCCTAAAACTGTTTTTT. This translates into CSARASLKLFF.

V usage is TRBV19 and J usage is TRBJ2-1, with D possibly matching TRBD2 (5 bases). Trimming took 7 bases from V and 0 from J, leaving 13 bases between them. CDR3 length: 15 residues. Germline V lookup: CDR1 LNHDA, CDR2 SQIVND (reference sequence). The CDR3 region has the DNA TGTGCCAGTACCCGACTACCGAGCTCCTACAATGAGCAGTTCTTC. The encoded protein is CASTRLPSSYNEQFF. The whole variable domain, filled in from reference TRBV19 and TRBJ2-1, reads DGGITQSPKYLFRKEGQNVTLSCEQNLNHDAMYWYRQDPGQGLRLIYYSQIVNDFQKGDIAEGYSVSREKKESFPLTVTSAQKNPTAFYLCASTRLPSSYNEQFFGPGTRLTVL.

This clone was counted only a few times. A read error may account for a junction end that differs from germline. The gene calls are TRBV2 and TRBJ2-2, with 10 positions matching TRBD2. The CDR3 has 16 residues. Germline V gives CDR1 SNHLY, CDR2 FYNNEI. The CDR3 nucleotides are TGTGCCAGCACTGAACTAGCGGGGATAAACACCGGGGAGCTGTTTTTT. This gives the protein CASTELAGINTGELFF.